The TCR beta chain described here comes from a study of T cell changes during pregnancy in multiple sclerosis (dated by TCRdb to the late 2010s). Concerning the study at large: The study examined how the T cell repertoire changed over the course of pregnancy in women with multiple sclerosis.

Notes on this clone: This receptor's antigen is unknown. No much larger clonotype is one base removed from it; base qualities were not supplied.

Cut back by 1 base and 7 bases, the V and J ends lie 14 bases apart. The CDR3 measures 14 amino acids from cysteine to phenylalanine. Only the CDR3 region is kept as DNA, spanning 42 bases read in frame from base 1. Taken from the germline V gene (reference sequence), the CDR1 and CDR2 loops are SGHNT and YYREEE. The library was built by means of the immunoSEQ multiplex PCR assay. TCRdb limited this immuneACCESS table to in-frame rearrangements with V and J called. A share of clones is missing; checked studies link under half to unresolved V genes, and the rest is unexplained. The sample table contains just under 65,000 clones; only one count was recorded for about nine tenths of them. The biggest ten clones account for 2% to 2.5% of the sample.

This TCR was recovered from a female donor in good health, enrolled as a control in a pregnancy study. The chain was built from TRBV5-4 and TRBJ1-2; perhaps TRBD1 is the D gene, with 5 bases matching. The sequencing used peripheral blood, collected in the third trimester of pregnancy. For the CDR3, the sequence is CASSLLGGDRGYTF. The DNA sequence is as follows: TGTGCCAGCAGCTTGCTGGGAGGGGATCGTGGCTACACCTTC.